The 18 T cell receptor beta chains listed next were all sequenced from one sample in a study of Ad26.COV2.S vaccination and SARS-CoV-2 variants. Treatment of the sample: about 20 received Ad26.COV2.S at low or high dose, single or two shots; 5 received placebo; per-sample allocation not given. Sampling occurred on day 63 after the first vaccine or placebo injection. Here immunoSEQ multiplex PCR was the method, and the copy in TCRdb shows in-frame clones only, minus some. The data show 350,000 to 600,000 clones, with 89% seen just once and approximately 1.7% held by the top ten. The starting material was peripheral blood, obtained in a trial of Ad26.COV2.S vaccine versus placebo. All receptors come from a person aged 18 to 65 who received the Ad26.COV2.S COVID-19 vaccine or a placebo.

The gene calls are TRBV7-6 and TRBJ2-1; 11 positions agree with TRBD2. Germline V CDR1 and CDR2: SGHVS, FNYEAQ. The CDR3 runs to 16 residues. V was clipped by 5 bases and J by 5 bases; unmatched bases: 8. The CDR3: CASSRPIAGGDNEQFF. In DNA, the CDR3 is TGTGCCAGCAGCCGTCCCATAGCGGGAGGGGACAATGAGCAGTTCTTC.

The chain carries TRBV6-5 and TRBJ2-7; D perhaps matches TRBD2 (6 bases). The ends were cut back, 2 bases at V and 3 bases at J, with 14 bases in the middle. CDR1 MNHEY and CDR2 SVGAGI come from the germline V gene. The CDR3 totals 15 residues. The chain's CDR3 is CASSYGGEVVYEQYF. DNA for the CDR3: TGTGCCAGCAGTTACGGCGGGGAGGTGGTCTACGAGCAGTACTTC.

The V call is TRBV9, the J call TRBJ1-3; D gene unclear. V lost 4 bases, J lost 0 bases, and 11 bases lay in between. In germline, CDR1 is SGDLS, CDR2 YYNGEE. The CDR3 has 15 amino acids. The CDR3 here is CASSTRLSSGNTIYF. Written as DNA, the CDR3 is TGTGCCAGCAGCACGCGACTGAGCTCTGGAAACACCATATATTTT.

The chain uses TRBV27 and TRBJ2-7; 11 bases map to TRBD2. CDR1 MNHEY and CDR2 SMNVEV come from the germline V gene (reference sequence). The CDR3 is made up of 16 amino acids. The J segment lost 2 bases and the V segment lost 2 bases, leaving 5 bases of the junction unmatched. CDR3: CASSLGPSGRTYEQYF. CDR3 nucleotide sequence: TGTGCCAGCAGTTTAGGTCCTAGCGGGAGGACCTACGAGCAGTACTTC.

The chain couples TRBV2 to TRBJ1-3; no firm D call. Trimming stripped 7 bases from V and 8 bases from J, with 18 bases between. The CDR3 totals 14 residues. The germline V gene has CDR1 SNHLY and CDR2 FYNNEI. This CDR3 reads CASNNVMTKDTIYF. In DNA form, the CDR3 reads TGTGCCAGCAATAACGTAATGACGAAGGACACCATATATTTT. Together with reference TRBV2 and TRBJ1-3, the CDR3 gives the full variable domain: EPEVTQTPSHQVTQMGQEVILRCVPISNHLYFYWYRQILGQKVEFLVSFYNNEISEKSEIFDDQFSVERPDGSNFTLKIRSTKLEDSAMYFCASNNVMTKDTIYFGEGSWLTVV.

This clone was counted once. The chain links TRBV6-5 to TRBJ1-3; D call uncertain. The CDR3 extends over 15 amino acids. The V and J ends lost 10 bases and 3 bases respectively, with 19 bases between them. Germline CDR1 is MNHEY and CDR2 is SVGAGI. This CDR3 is CATTRGVVDGNTIYF. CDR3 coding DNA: TGTGCCACCACAAGAGGAGTGGTTGATGGAAACACCATATATTTT.

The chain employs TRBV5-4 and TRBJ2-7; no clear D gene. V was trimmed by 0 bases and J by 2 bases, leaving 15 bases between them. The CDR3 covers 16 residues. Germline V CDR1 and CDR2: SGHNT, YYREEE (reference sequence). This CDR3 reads CASSLAGRYGTYEQYF. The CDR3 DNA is TGTGCCAGCAGCTTGGCCGGTCGTTACGGAACCTACGAGCAGTACTTC. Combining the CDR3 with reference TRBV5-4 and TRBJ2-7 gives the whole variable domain ETGVTQSPTHLIKTRGQQVTLRCSSQSGHNTVSWYQQALGQGPQFIFQYYREEENGRGNFPPRFSGLQFPNYSSELNVNALELDDSALYLCASSLAGRYGTYEQYFGPGTRLTVT.

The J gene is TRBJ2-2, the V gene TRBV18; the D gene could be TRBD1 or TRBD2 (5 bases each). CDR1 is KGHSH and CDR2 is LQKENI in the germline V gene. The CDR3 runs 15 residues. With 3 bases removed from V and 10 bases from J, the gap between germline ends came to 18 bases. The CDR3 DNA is TGTGCCAGCTCACCGTTCAGGGCGGGTGAGAAGGAGCTGTTTTTT. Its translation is CASSPFRAGEKELFF.

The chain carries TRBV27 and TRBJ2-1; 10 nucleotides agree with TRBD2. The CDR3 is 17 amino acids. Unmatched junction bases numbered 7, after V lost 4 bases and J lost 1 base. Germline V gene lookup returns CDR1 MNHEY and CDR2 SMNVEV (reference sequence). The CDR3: CASSWRSGRGSYNEQFF. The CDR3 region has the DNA TGTGCCAGCAGTTGGAGAAGCGGGAGGGGATCCTACAATGAGCAGTTCTTC.

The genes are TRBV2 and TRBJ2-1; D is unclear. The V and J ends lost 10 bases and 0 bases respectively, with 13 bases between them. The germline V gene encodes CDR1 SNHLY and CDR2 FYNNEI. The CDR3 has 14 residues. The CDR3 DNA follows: TGTGCCATCTTCCCAAGACACTCCTACAATGAGCAGTTCTTC. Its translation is CAIFPRHSYNEQFF.

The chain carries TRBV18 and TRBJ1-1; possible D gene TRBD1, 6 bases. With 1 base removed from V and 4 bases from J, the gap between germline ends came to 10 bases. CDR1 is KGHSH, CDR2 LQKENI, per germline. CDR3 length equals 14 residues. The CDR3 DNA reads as TGTGCCAGCTCACCACGTTCGGACAGCACTGAAGCTTTCTTT. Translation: CASSPRSDSTEAFF.

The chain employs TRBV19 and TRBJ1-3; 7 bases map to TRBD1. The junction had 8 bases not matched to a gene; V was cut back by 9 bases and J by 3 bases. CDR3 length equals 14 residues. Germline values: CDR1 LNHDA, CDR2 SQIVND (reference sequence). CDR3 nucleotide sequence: TGTGCCAGCCGAGTTCAGGGGGTTGGAAACACCATATATTTT. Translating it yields CASRVQGVGNTIYF.

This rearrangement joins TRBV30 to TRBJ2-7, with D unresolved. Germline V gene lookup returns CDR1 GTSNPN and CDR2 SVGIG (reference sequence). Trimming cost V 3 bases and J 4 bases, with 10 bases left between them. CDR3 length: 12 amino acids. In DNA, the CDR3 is TGTGCCTGGAGCGCTAGTTCTTACGAGCAGTACTTC. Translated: CAWSASSYEQYF.

For the CDR3, the DNA is TGTGCCAGCAGTAAGGGACTCCTCACCGAGACCCAGTACTTC. Protein sequence: CASSKGLLTETQYF. This chain uses TRBV28 with TRBJ2-5, with D perhaps matching TRBD2 (6 bases). The CDR3 spans 14 residues. From germline, CDR1 is MDHEN and CDR2 SYDVKM. The ends were cut back, 5 bases at V and 5 bases at J, with 15 bases in the middle.

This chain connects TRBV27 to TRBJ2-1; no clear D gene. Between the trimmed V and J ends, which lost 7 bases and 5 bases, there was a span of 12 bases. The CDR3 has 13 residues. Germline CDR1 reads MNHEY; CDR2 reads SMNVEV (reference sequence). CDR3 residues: CASTSFVDNEQFF. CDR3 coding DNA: TGTGCCAGCACCAGCTTTGTAGACAATGAGCAGTTCTTC.

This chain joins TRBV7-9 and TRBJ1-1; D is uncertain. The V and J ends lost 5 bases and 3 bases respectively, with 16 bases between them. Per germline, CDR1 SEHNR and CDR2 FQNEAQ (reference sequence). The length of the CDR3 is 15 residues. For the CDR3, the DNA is TGTGCCAGCAGCCCGGCCGGGAGAGTGGACACTGAAGCTTTCTTT. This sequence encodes CASSPAGRVDTEAFF. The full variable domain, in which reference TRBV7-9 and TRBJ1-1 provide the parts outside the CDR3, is DTGVSQNPRHKITKRGQNVTFRCDPISEHNRLYWYRQTLGQGPEFLTYFQNEAQLEKSRLLSDRFSAERPKGSFSTLEIQRTEQGDSAMYLCASSPAGRVDTEAFFGQGTRLTVV.

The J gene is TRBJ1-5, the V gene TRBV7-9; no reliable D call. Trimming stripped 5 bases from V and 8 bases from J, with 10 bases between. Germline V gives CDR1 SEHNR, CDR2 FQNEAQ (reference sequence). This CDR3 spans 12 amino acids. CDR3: CASSTEVEPQHF. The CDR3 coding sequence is TGTGCCAGCAGCACCGAGGTAGAGCCCCAGCATTTT.

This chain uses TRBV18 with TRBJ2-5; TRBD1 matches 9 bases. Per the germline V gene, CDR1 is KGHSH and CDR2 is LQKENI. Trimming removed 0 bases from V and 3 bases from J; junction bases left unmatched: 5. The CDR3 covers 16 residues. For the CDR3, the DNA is TGTGCCAGCTCACCACCTTGGACAGGGGCAGAAGAGACCCAGTACTTC. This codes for CASSPPWTGAEETQYF.